A selection of T cell receptor beta chains follows, all from one sample in a study of CD8 T cells in ankylosing spondylitis. TCRdb analysed the 5' RACE reads with MiXCR anew, one entry per CDR3 protein. Altogether over 700,000 distinct CDR3 sequences are present, under 20% being singletons, with the ten largest covering around 19%. The sequenced sample consisted of blood, either unsorted or a sorted T cell fraction (not recorded which). The receptor source for this set is a male donor with ankylosing spondylitis. Both conserved end residues are part of each CDR3. Each record gives: CDR3 length, J gene, clone size, V gene, CDR3 protein. Some rows mark clone size as missing; the rest say once, few, many or name a class of expanded clone.

>14|TRBJ1-1|.|TRBV7-9
CASSFQREDTEAFF
>13|TRBJ2-2|.|TRBV9
CASSARGSGELFF
>14|TRBJ1-1|.|TRBV7-9
CASRRRDIGTEAFF
>15|TRBJ2-2|.|TRBV7-7
CASSASGTPAGELFF
>12|TRBJ2-5|.|TRBV7-8
CASSLAGQTQYF
>17|TRBJ2-2|.|TRBV27
CASSLFSGGPNTGELFF
>13|TRBJ2-1|few|TRBV12-3/TRBV12-4
CASSLEASNEQFF
>12|TRBJ1-3|few|TRBV2
CASTNQGNTIYF
>17|TRBJ2-4|.|TRBV15
CATSRDRGVWAKNIQYF
>14|TRBJ2-1|many|TRBV3-1
CASSQAGVYNEQFF
>15|TRBJ2-2|few|TRBV5-1
CASSLEFRNTGELFF
>12|TRBJ2-7|few|TRBV29-1
CSVREGSYEQYF
>15|TRBJ2-2|once|TRBV5-1
CASSLTAANTGELFF
>15|TRBJ2-7|.|TRBV15
CATSRGTSGRAEQYF
>13|TRBJ1-2|.|TRBV28
CASRVQGRGGYTF
>11|TRBJ1-1|few|TRBV12-3/TRBV12-4
CATLRGSEAFF
>16|TRBJ2-6|few|TRBV20-1
CSARDAGHSGANVLTF
>13|TRBJ1-2|.|TRBV9
CASSVGTDGGYTF
>17|TRBJ2-1|.|TRBV11-2
CASSLDGTSGRTNEQFF
>15|TRBJ1-2|many|TRBV20-1
CSARGTGGSLNGYTF
>19|TRBJ1-3|.|TRBV4-1
CASSPRTVSLYSSGNTIYF
>15|TRBJ2-4|.|TRBV12-3/TRBV12-4
CASSPTGGTKNIQYF
>15|TRBJ2-2|few|TRBV2
CASNLAGERTGELFF
>14|TRBJ2-1|many|TRBV29-1
CSVRGLQAMDEQFF
>16|TRBJ1-3|few|TRBV10-3
CAISEWRASSGNTIYF
>13|TRBJ1-1|once|TRBV10-2
CASIGGLNTEAFF
>16|TRBJ2-2|.|TRBV9
CASSVGAGRDTGELFF
>14|TRBJ2-7|.|TRBV2
CASSVQAFSYEQYF
>16|TRBJ2-3|.|TRBV4-1
CASSQEGGLYTDTQYF
>18|TRBJ2-2|.|TRBV5-1
CASSRLAASGGPTGELFF
>15|TRBJ2-1|few|TRBV12-3/TRBV12-4
CASRGGSSAYNEQFF
>16|TRBJ2-2|few|TRBV20-1
CSARDHLAPGTGELFF
>15|TRBJ2-2|.|TRBV5-1
CASRLNTGRTGELFF
>16|TRBJ2-3|.|TRBV3-1
CASSQDWAGAADTQYF
>15|TRBJ1-3|.|TRBV12-3/TRBV12-4
CASTKGVISGNTIYF
>10|TRBJ1-2|.|TRBV20-1
CSAINYGYTF
>15|TRBJ2-3|.|TRBV2
CASYPGTGGFDMQYF
>15|TRBJ2-2|few|TRBV5-1
CASGGITANTGELFF
>12|TRBJ1-5|few|TRBV4-2
CASSQDEQPQHF
>14|TRBJ2-1|few|TRBV27
CASSLHRDRNEQFF
>14|TRBJ2-5|few|TRBV29-1
CSVERATVQETQYF
>18|TRBJ1-1|few|TRBV6-2/TRBV6-3
CASSYRQGDLFMNTEAFF
>16|TRBJ2-2|.|TRBV7-2
CASSLVHRGNTGELFF
>14|TRBJ2-7|few|TRBV5-1
CASSPGSLLYEQYF
>17|TRBJ1-4|.|TRBV20-1
CSARALGLRGPHEKLFF